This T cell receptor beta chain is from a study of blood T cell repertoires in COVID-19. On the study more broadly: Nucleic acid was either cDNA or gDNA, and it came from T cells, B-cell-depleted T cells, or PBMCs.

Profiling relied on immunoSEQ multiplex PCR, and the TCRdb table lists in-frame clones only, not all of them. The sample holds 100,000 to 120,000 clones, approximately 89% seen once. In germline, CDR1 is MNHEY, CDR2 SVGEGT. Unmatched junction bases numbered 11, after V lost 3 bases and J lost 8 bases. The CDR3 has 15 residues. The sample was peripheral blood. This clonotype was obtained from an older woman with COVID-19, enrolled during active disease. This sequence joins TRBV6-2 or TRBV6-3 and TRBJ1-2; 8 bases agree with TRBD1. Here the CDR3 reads CASSYKAGGLEGYTF. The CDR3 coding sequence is TGTGCCAGCAGTTATAAGGCAGGGGGCCTCGAGGGCTACACCTTC.